The 5 T cell receptor beta chains given below trace back to one sample, sequenced in a study of T-cell memory formation after mild COVID-19. MiXCR, run by TCRdb on the 5' RACE reads, gives a single entry per CDR3 protein. The sample holds about 130,000 distinct CDR3 sequences, about 15% seen once. Sample: PBMCs or a T cell subset sorted from them (not recorded which). The source of these receptors is a man in his late teens or twenties who had mild COVID-19 (a few samples of this study predate the infection). Cell type and time point are not known.

This clonotype was detected only a few times. V usage is TRBV12-3 or TRBV12-4 and J usage is TRBJ1-3; D gene ambiguous. The length of the CDR3 is 13 residues. V lost 5 bases to trimming and J lost 0 bases, with 5 bases between them. CDR3 in amino acids: CASSHPSGNTIYF. The CDR3 bases are TGTGCCAGCAGTCACCCCTCTGGAAACACCATATATTTT.

This rearrangement joins TRBV20-1 to TRBJ2-3; a possible D gene is TRBD1 (6 bases). The CDR3 is 13 residues long. Trimming removed 3 bases from V and 2 bases from J, with 9 bases in between. Looked up from germline, CDR1 is DFQATT and CDR2 is SNEGSKA (reference sequence). The CDR3 reads CSASGTPTDTQYF. The DNA for the CDR3 is TGCAGTGCTAGCGGGACACCCACAGATACGCAGTATTTT.

The J gene is TRBJ1-3, the V gene TRBV10-3; TRBD1 matches at 7 bases. CDR1 is ENHRY, CDR2 SYGVKD, per germline. Unmatched junction bases numbered 13, after V lost 11 bases and J lost 9 bases. This CDR3 spans 13 amino acids. For the CDR3, the DNA is TGTGCCGCCGGGGACAGCCCGGAGCGCACCATATATTTT. This translates into CAAGDSPERTIYF.

This clonotype was found a few times. The gene calls are TRBV28 and TRBJ2-7, with a tentative D call TRBD1 (6 bases). This CDR3 region has 15 residues. Germline V gene data show CDR1 as MDHEN and CDR2 as SYDVKM. V was clipped by 6 bases and J by 4 bases, with 19 bases between them. CDR3 coding DNA: TGTGCCAGCAGCCCTCCGGGACATCCTCTTTACGAGCAGTACGTC. This codes for CASSPPGHPLYEQYV.

The chain employs TRBV5-1 and TRBJ1-1; D is unclear. CDR1 and CDR2 from the germline V gene are SGHRS and YFSETQ. This CDR3 comprises 13 residues. V lost 2 bases to trimming and J lost 11 bases, with 16 bases between them. CDR3 in DNA: TGCGCCAGCAGCTTAGGAGGGATGAATGACGCTTTCTTT. Encoded protein: CASSLGGMNDAFF. Complete variable domain (other parts from reference TRBV5-1 and TRBJ1-1): KAGVTQTPRYLIKTRGQQVTLSCSPISGHRSVSWYQQTPGQGLQFLFEYFSETQRNKGNFPGRFSGRQFSNSRSEMNVSTLELGDSALYLCASSLGGMNDAFFGQGTRLTVV.